This T cell receptor (beta chain) was found in a study of T cells in Graves' hyperthyroidism and ophthalmopathy. Regarding the study as a whole: It was a median about 6.5 months before onset that the model predicted ophthalmopathy. A model of 13 V-J pairs discriminated ophthalmopathy from stable hyperthyroidism.

This clonotype occurred many times. Its antigen is not identified. Amplified TCR beta CDR3 regions came from RNA transcripts. HTBI primers were used for first-round RT-PCR of the TCR CDR3. TCRdb redid the calling of the multiplex PCR reads with MiXCR, one entry per CDR3 protein. The sample has hundreds of thousands of distinct CDR3 sequences, around 22% seen once; the top ten hold around 11%. On the basis of clinical symptoms, serum thyroxine and TRAb, thyroid ultrasound and orbital computed tomography, diagnoses were made. This CDR3 region has 14 residues. Germline V gene lookup returns CDR1 MNHEY and CDR2 SVGAGI. Trimming at V came to 9 bases and at J to 1 base, leaving 6 bases not matched to a gene.

Sequenced material: blood. The chain is built from TRBV6-5 and TRBJ2-7, with 10 bases that match TRBD2. The TCR sequence derives from a woman in her twenties or thirties with Graves' ophthalmopathy. CDR3: CARGTSGESYEQYF. CDR3 bases: TGTGCCAGAGGTACTAGCGGGGAATCCTACGAGCAGTACTTC.